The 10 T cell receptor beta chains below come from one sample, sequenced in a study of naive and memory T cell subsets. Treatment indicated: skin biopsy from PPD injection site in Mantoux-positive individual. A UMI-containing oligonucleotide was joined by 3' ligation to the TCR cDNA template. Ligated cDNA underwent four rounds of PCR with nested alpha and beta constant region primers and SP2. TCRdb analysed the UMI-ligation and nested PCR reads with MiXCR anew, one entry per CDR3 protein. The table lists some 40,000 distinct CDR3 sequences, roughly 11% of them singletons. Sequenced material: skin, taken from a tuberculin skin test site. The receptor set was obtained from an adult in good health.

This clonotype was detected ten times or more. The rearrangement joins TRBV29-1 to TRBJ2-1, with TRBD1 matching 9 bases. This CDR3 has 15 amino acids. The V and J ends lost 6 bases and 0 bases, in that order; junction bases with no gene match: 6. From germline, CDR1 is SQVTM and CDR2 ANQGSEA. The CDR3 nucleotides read TGCAGCGTAGGACAGGGGCCCAGCTCCTACAATGAGCAGTTCTTC. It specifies CSVGQGPSSYNEQFF.

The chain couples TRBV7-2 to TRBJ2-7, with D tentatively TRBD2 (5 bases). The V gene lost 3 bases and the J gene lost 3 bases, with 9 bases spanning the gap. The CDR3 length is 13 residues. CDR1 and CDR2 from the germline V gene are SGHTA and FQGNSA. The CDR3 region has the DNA TGTGCCAGCAGCTTGAACCGGGACTACGAGCAGTACTTC. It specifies CASSLNRDYEQYF.

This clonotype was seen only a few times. The CDR3 is CASSLSDTWGGTGYEQYF. The CDR3 DNA is TGTGCCAGCAGCTTATCAGATACCTGGGGGGGGACAGGGTACGAGCAGTACTTC. The chain couples TRBV7-8 to TRBJ2-7; 9 bases are shared with TRBD1. CDR1 is SGHVS and CDR2 is FQNEAQ in the germline V gene. The CDR3 totals 18 residues. V gave up 2 bases and J gave up 4 bases; unmatched junction bases: 15.

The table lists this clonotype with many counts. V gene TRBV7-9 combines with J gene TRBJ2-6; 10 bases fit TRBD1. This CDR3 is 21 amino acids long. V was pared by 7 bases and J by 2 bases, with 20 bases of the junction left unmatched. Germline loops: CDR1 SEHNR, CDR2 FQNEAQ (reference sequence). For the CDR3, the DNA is TGTGCCAGCACCGCCCTCAGTCTCCCGGGACAGGGGCCCCCTGGGGCCAACGTCCTGACTTTC. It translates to CASTALSLPGQGPPGANVLTF.

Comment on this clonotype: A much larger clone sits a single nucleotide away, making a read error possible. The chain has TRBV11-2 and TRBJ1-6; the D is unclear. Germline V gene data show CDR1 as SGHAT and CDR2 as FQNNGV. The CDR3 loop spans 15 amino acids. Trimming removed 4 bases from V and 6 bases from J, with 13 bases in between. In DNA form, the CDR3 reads TGTGCCAGCAGCTCTAGGAAAGGGCCTAATTCACCCCTCCACTTT. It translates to CASSSRKGPNSPLHF. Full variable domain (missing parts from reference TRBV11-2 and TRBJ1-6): EAGVAQSPRYKIIEKRQSVAFWCNPISGHATLYWYQQILGQGPKLLIQFQNNGVVDDSQLPKDRFSAERLKGVDSTLKIQPAKLEDSAVYLCASSSRKGPNSPLHFGNGTRLTVT.

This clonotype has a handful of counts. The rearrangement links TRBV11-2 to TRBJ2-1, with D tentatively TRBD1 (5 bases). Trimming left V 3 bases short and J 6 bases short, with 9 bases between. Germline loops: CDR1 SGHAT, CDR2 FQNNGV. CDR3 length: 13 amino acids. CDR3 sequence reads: CASSFGRVNEQFF. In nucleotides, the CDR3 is TGTGCCAGCAGCTTCGGCAGGGTCAATGAGCAGTTCTTC.

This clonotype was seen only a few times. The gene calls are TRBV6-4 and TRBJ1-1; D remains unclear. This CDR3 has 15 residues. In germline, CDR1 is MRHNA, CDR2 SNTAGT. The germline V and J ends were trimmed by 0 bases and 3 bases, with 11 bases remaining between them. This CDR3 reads CASSDSMREHTEAFF. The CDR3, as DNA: TGTGCCAGCAGTGACTCCATGAGGGAGCACACTGAAGCTTTCTTT.

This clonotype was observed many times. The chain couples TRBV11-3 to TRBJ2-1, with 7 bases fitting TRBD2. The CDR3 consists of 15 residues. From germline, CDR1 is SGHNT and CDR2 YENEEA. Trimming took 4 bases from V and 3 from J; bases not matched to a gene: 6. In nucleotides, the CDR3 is TGTGCCAGCAGCTCCTTGGGGGGGGTCTACAATGAGCAGTTCTTC. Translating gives CASSSLGGVYNEQFF.

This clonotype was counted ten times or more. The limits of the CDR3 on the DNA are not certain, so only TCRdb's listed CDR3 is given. The CDR3 sequence is CASSFGNGAATF. The rearrangement joins TRBV12-3 or TRBV12-4 to TRBJ1-2; the D segment call TRBD1 is taken from the table without a DNA check. The CDR3 comprises 12 residues, both ends counted.

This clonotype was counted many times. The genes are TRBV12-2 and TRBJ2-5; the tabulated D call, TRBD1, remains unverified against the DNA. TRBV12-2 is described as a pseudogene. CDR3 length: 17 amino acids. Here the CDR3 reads CASRIRLWTGVQETQYF. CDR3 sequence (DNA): TGTGCAAGTCGCATACGTCTTTGGACAGGGGTCCAAGAGACCCAGTACTTC.